Below, 17 T cell receptor beta chains from the same sample are listed, as sequenced in a study of shared clonotypes between healthy human individuals (dated by TCRdb to the early 2020s). Libraries came from the immunoSEQ multiplex PCR assay. TCRdb retrieved this table from immuneACCESS and kept in-frame rearrangements only. Not all clones are present; in checked studies, unresolved V genes account for under half, and no reason is known for the remainder. The sample table holds about 680,000 clones, of which 92% were seen once. The biggest ten clones account for 24% of the sample. CD8 naive samples were CD45RO-negative cells positively selected for CCR7, giving a CD45RA+CCR7+ population that excluded TemRA cells. The sample consisted of naive CD8+ T cells sorted from blood. Sample cell subset or site, as interpreted from the label and publication: CD45RA+CCR7+. These receptors were collected from a man in his thirties or forties in good health.

The chain links TRBV7-8 to TRBJ2-7, with D possibly matching TRBD2 (7 bases). V lost 1 base and J lost 0, with 13 bases in between. Germline V CDR1 and CDR2: SGHVS, FQNEAQ. This CDR3 comprises 16 residues. The CDR3 nucleotides read TGTGCCAGCAGCTTAGTGGGCGGGGGCAACTCCTACGAGCAGTACTTC. Translating gives CASSLVGGGNSYEQYF. Based on the CDR3 plus reference TRBV7-8 and TRBJ2-7, the full variable domain is GAGVSQSPRYKVAKRGQDVALRCDPISGHVSLFWYQQALGQGPEFLTYFQNEAQLDKSGLPSDRFFAERPEGSVSTLKIQRTQQEDSAVYLCASSLVGGGNSYEQYFGPGTRLTVT.

As concerns this clone: Other DNA sequences in the sample encode the same CDR3. The chain joins TRBV27 to TRBJ2-7; no definite D call. The germline V gene has CDR1 MNHEY and CDR2 SMNVEV (reference sequence). The CDR3 sequence is 11 residues long. Between the trimmed V and J ends, which lost 5 bases and 0 bases, there was a span of 2 bases. The DNA for the CDR3 is TGTGCCAGCAGTAGCTCCTACGAGCAGTACTTC. This gives the protein CASSSSYEQYF.

The rearrangement links TRBV11-2 to TRBJ2-1; 9 bases fit TRBD1. This CDR3 is 15 amino acids long. V was clipped by 3 bases and J by 6 bases; unmatched bases: 6. Per germline, CDR1 SGHAT and CDR2 FQNNGV. The CDR3 protein is CASSFPRTGVNEQFF. CDR3 bases: TGTGCCAGCAGCTTCCCCCGGACAGGGGTCAATGAGCAGTTCTTC.

The chain combines TRBV25-1 with TRBJ2-1; 15 nucleotides match TRBD2. CDR3 size: 15 residues. Germline V gene sequence: CDR1 MGHDK, CDR2 SYGVNS. The V segment lost 7 bases and the J segment 8 bases; nucleotides outside the gene matches: 6. CDR3 protein: CASTGLAGGMYEQFF. CDR3 nucleotide sequence: TGTGCCAGCACGGGACTAGCGGGAGGAATGTATGAGCAGTTCTTC.

This clone appeared once. This chain connects TRBV7-9 to TRBJ2-1; 8 positions match TRBD1. V shed 5 bases, J shed 10 bases, and the junction held 16 bases outside the gene matches. The CDR3 has 16 residues. CDR1 is SEHNR, CDR2 FQNEAQ, per germline (reference sequence). CDR3 residues: CASSGRQGQDPREQFF. Written as DNA, the CDR3 is TGTGCCAGCAGCGGACGACAGGGACAGGACCCTCGGGAGCAGTTCTTC.

This chain links TRBV18 with TRBJ2-7; 8 nucleotides align to TRBD2. The CDR3 sequence is 16 residues long. Trimming removed 0 bases from V and 0 bases from J; junction bases left unmatched: 4. CDR1 is KGHSH and CDR2 is LQKENI in the germline V gene. CDR3 bases: TGTGCCAGCTCACCACCAAGCGGGAGAGACTCCTACGAGCAGTACTTC. Amino acid sequence: CASSPPSGRDSYEQYF.

The chain is built from TRBV14 and TRBJ2-2; D tentatively reads TRBD1 or TRBD2 (5 bases each). This CDR3 contains 17 residues. Trimming removed 2 bases at V and 7 bases at J, with 20 bases between. Germline CDR1 is SGHDN and CDR2 is FVKESK. CDR3 region: CASSQYRSGPRSGELFF. CDR3 nucleotide sequence: TGTGCCAGCAGCCAATACAGGTCGGGACCCCGGAGCGGGGAGCTGTTTTTT.

V is TRBV27 and J is TRBJ2-1; a possible D gene is TRBD1 (6 bases). This CDR3 spans 14 amino acids. The V gene's germline CDR1 is MNHEY and CDR2 SMNVEV (reference sequence). The germline V and J ends were trimmed by 7 bases and 4 bases, with 14 bases remaining between them. CDR3 nucleotides: TGTGCCAGCAAGGTGGGGGCGCGGTACAATGAGCAGTTCTTC. It translates to CASKVGARYNEQFF.

The chain links TRBV29-1 to TRBJ2-1; 9 bases fit TRBD2. The CDR3 sequence is 14 residues long. V dropped 2 bases and J dropped 7; count of bases not matched to a gene: 6. Germline lookup yields CDR1 SQVTM and CDR2 ANQGSEA. CDR3 bases: TGCAGCGTTGAATGGCTAGCGGGACCGAATGAGCAGTTCTTC. The encoded protein is CSVEWLAGPNEQFF.

This chain uses TRBV9 with TRBJ2-5; no firm D call. The last part of the DNA fits TRBJ2-7 better; the J call may be wrong. Germline values: CDR1 SGDLS, CDR2 YYNGEE. There are 17 residues in the CDR3. The CDR3 sequence: CASSVAQPWRTLYEQYF. The CDR3 DNA reads TGTGCCAGCAGCGTAGCCCAACCTTGGCGGACCCTCTACGAGCAGTACTTC.

The chain is built from TRBV6-1 and TRBJ2-4, with D hard to call. The length of the CDR3 is 14 residues. V was clipped by 7 bases and J by 2 bases, with 12 bases between them. In germline, CDR1 is MNHNS, CDR2 SASEGT. CDR3 nucleotide sequence: TGTGCCAGCACCCCAGGAGTCCCCAAAAACATTCAGTACTTC. This encodes CASTPGVPKNIQYF.

The V and J genes are TRBV5-1 and TRBJ2-7; D gene uncertain. This CDR3 spans 13 amino acids. The germline CDR1 and CDR2 sequences are SGHRS and YFSETQ. V was trimmed by 3 bases and J by 2 bases, leaving 9 bases between them. DNA for the CDR3: TGCGCCAGCAGCTATGACCTAACCTACGAGCAGTACTTC. Its protein is CASSYDLTYEQYF.

The chain carries TRBV28 and TRBJ2-7; D possibly matches TRBD1 or TRBD2 (5 bases each). The ends were cut back, 3 bases at V and 3 bases at J, with 9 bases in the middle. This CDR3 has 13 amino acids. The germline V gene encodes CDR1 MDHEN and CDR2 SYDVKM. CDR3 DNA: TGTGCCAGCAGTTTCGATGGGGGCTACGAGCAGTACTTC. Its protein is CASSFDGGYEQYF.

This chain connects TRBV11-2 to TRBJ2-1; TRBD1 might be the D (5 bases). Deletions cut 3 bases from V and 5 bases from J, with 14 bases between. Germline V gene data show CDR1 as SGHAT and CDR2 as FQNNGV. The CDR3 is 15 amino acids. The CDR3 DNA sequence: TGTGCCAGCAGCTTCTTAGGTGACAGAGACAATGAGCAGTTCTTC. Translation: CASSFLGDRDNEQFF. The full variable domain, its missing parts supplied by reference TRBV11-2 and TRBJ2-1, is EAGVAQSPRYKIIEKRQSVAFWCNPISGHATLYWYQQILGQGPKLLIQFQNNGVVDDSQLPKDRFSAERLKGVDSTLKIQPAKLEDSAVYLCASSFLGDRDNEQFFGPGTRLTVL.

This chain connects TRBV28 to TRBJ2-1, with D possibly being TRBD2 (6 bases). CDR1 is MDHEN and CDR2 is SYDVKM in the germline V gene. V lost 5 bases and J 2 bases, leaving 10 bases between the germline ends. This CDR3 contains 14 residues. CDR3 nucleotide sequence: TGTGCCAGCAGTGAGCGGGCCCCCTACAATGAGCAGTTCTTC. It encodes CASSERAPYNEQFF.

The genes are TRBV19 and TRBJ2-6, with unresolved D. V lost 5 bases to trimming and J lost 0 bases, with 11 bases between them. Germline assignment: CDR1 LNHDA and CDR2 SQIVND (reference sequence). There are 16 residues in the CDR3. The CDR3 DNA follows: TGTGCCAGTAGTTCCGTGGCGAGCTCTGGGGCCAACGTCCTGACTTTC. It codes for CASSSVASSGANVLTF.

This clone was observed a single time. The genes are TRBV28 and TRBJ2-1; the D is unclear. This CDR3 contains 20 residues. CDR1 is MDHEN, CDR2 SYDVKM, per germline. V gave up 4 bases and J gave up 12 bases, with 37 bases separating them. CDR3 in amino acids: CASSSPVQVSESIPPYRQFF. As DNA, the CDR3 is TGTGCCAGCAGTTCCCCGGTCCAGGTTTCCGAATCTATTCCACCCTATCGGCAGTTCTTC. The full variable domain, completed using reference TRBV28 and TRBJ2-1, is DVKVTQSSRYLVKRTGEKVFLECVQDMDHENMFWYRQDPGLGLRLIYFSYDVKMKEKGDIPEGYSVSREKKERFSLILESASTNQTSMYLCASSSPVQVSESIPPYRQFFGPGTRLTVL.